This TCR beta chain was identified in a study of cytomegalovirus exposure and HLA in healthy donors. CDR1 and CDR2 from the germline V gene are SGHTA and FQGNSA. The CDR3 covers 15 residues. Trimming cost V 1 base and J 7 bases; bases outside gene matches: 4. Assay used: immunoSEQ multiplex PCR; TCRdb lists only in-frame clones, some missing. Of about 240,000 clones listed, around nine tenths are singletons. Sequencing was carried out using PBMCs. This clonotype was obtained from a man between 18 and 35 years old in good health and CMV-seronegative. The chain carries TRBV7-2 and TRBJ1-6; 7 positions agree with TRBD1. CDR3 residues: CASSLVGQLNSPLHF. The CDR3 DNA reads TGTGCCAGCAGCTTAGTGGGACAGTTGAATTCACCCCTCCACTTT.